This section outlines one TCR beta chain sequence together with its context. As yet, its antigen is unknown. The sample originates from a study of T cell responses to AZD1222 COVID-19 vaccine. Study-level results: Across the whole spike, CD4 TCRs peaked at regions 160-218 and 743-854.

Profiling relied on immunoSEQ multiplex PCR, and the TCRdb table lists in-frame clones only, not all of them. The repertoire holds some 280,000 clones, with 94% as singletons. The TCR sequence derives from an adult who received the AZD1222 COVID-19 vaccine. This sample comprised peripheral blood, obtained 28 days after the second AZD1222 dose.

CDR3 sequence reads: CASSLLVDNEQFF. Here the CDR3 DNA reads TGTGCCAGCAGCTTATTGGTAGACAATGAGCAGTTCTTC. J is TRBJ2-1 and V is TRBV5-5; D unclear. Between the trimmed V and J ends, which lost 2 bases and 5 bases, there was a span of 8 bases. The germline gives CDR1 SGHKS, CDR2 YYEKEE (reference sequence). This CDR3 is built from 13 residues.